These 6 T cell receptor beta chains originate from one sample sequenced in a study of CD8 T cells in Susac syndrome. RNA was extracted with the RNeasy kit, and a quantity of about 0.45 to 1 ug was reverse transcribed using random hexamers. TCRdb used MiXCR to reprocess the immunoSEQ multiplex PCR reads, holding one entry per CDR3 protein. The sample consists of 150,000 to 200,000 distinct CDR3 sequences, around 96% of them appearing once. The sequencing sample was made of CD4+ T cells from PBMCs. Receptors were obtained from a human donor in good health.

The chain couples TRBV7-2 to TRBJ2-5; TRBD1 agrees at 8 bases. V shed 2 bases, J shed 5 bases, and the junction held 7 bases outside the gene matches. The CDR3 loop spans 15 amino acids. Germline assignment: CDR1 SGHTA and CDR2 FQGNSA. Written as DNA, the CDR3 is TGTGCCAGCAGCTTACCAGGGGGCATTTGGGAGACCCAGTACTTC. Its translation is CASSLPGGIWETQYF.

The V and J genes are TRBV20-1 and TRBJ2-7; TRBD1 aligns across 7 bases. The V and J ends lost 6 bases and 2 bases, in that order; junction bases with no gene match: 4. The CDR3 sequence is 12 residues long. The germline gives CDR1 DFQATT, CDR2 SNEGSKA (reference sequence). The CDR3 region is CSALGQAYEQYF. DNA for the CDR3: TGCAGTGCCCTAGGACAGGCCTACGAGCAGTACTTC.

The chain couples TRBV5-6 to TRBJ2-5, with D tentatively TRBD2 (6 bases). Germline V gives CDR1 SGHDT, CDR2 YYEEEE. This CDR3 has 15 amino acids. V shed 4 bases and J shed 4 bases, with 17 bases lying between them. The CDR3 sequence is CASSPRTLGGETQYF. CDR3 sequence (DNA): TGTGCCAGCAGCCCTCGGACGTTGGGGGGAGAGACCCAGTACTTC.

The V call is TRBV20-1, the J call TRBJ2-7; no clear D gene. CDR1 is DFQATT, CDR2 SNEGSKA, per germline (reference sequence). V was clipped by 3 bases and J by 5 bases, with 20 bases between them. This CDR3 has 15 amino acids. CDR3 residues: CSASGSAGPRDEQYF. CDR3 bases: TGCAGTGCTAGTGGTTCGGCAGGCCCTCGCGACGAGCAGTACTTC.

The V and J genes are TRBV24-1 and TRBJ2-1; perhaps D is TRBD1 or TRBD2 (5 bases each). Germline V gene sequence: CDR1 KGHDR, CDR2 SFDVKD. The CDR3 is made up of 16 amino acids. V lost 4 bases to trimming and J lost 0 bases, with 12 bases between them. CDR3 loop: CATSDRGPSSYNEQFF. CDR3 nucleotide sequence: TGTGCCACCAGTGACCGGGGACCGAGCTCCTACAATGAGCAGTTCTTC.

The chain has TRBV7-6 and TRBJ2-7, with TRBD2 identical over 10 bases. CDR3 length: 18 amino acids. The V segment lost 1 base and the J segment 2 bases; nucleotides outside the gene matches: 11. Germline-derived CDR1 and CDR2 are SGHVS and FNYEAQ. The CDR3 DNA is TGTGCCAGCAGCTTAGGGACGTCGGCTAGCGGGAGACCCTACGAGCAGTACTTC. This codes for CASSLGTSASGRPYEQYF.